This T cell receptor (beta chain) was obtained from a study of metastatic and nonmetastatic thyroid tumors. Study-wide context: Repertoires were compared across blood and tumor or nodule tissue from malignant and benign thyroid patients. Findings and limits, study-wide: In both blood and tumor samples, TCR beta diversity was reported significantly higher for malignant than benign nodules.

V gave up 0 bases and J gave up 5 bases, with 5 bases separating them. The CDR3 has 12 amino acids. The germline V gene has CDR1 LGHNA and CDR2 YNFKEQ. In the original processing: A papillary thyroid cancer distant-metastasis classifier was built from CDR3 differences across clinicopathological groups. TCRdb re-called clones via MiXCR from the PCR reads. These V and J calls originate from TCRdb's pipeline instead of the authors' own analysis. The table includes 75,000 to 100,000 clones, 12% detected once. The entire patient cohort was treatment-naive prior to thyroid surgery. This clone was seen ten or more times. The antigen remains undetermined.

The chain links TRBV4-2 to TRBJ2-7; the D is unclear. The sequencing input was blood. The receptor comes from a female donor with papillary thyroid cancer or a benign thyroid nodule (not recorded which). Some clones in this sample may be carry-over from other donors' samples. The CDR3 coding sequence is TGTGCCAGCAGCCAAGAGCGCCACGAGCAGTACTTC. Encoded protein: CASSQERHEQYF.